The entry that follows covers one T cell receptor beta chain sequence. Sequencing used immunoSEQ multiplex PCR; TCRdb keeps in-frame clones, though not all of them. The sample shows 150,000 or so clones, 80% to 90% of them seen only once. This CDR3 has 17 residues. Trimming took 5 bases from V and 4 from J; bases not matched to a gene: 16. The V gene's germline CDR1 is KGHSH and CDR2 LQKENI. The data derive from a study of cytotoxic CD8 clonotypes in ibrutinib-treated CLL. This specimen was PBMCs, taken after 24 months of ibrutinib treatment. This receptor was obtained from a human donor with chronic lymphocytic leukemia. V usage is TRBV18 and J usage is TRBJ1-2; 7 bases fit TRBD1. CDR3 sequence reads: CASSATTGTALSYGYTF. In DNA, the CDR3 is TGTGCCAGCTCAGCCACCACCGGGACAGCCCTATCCTATGGCTACACCTTC.